These T cell receptor beta chains were read from a single sample in a study of blood T cell repertoires in COVID-19. Sequencing used immunoSEQ multiplex PCR; TCRdb keeps in-frame clones, though not all of them. The sample has 210,000 or so clones; around 80% are singletons. The sequenced material came from PBMCs or T cells enriched from blood (not recorded which). The receptor source for this set is a man younger than 45 with acute COVID-19. CDR3s include the opening cysteine and the closing phenylalanine or tryptophan. D genes are given only for firm matches. A row's size may be missing; if present it is once, few, many or a size class.

.,.,TRBJ1-1,TRBV19,TGTGCCACGAAGTATGGGGGACACACGAAAACTGAAGCTTTCTTT,CATKYGGHTKTEAFF
.,.,TRBJ2-7,TRBV21-1,TGTGCCAGCAGAGGACAGGGCCCCTACGAGCAGTACTTC,CASRGQGPYEQYF
.,.,TRBJ2-7,TRBV7-9,TGTGCCAGCAGCCCAAAGACAGACTCCTACGAGCAGTACTTC,CASSPKTDSYEQYF
.,.,TRBJ1-4,TRBV3-1/TRBV3-2,TGTGCCAGCAGCCAAGAGGTCGAGGCGGGGCTGTTTTTT,CASSQEVEAGLFF
many,TRBD1,TRBJ2-7,TRBV30,TGTGCCTGGAGTGGAGGGACAGGATGGCAGTACTTC,CAWSGGTGWQYF
few,.,TRBJ1-5,TRBV7-9,TGTGCCAGCAGCTTAGCAGGGGATAGCAATCAGCCCCAGCATTTT,CASSLAGDSNQPQHF
.,.,TRBJ2-7,TRBV12-3/TRBV12-4,TGTGCCAGCAGTTTGTCGGGCGAGCAGTACTTC,CASSLSGEQYF
.,TRBD1,TRBJ1-6,TRBV5-5,TGTGCCAGCAGCTTGGGGACAGGGGTTAATTCACCCCTCCACTTT,CASSLGTGVNSPLHF
.,.,TRBJ1-1,TRBV10-3,TGTGCCATCAGTGAACCCGGGGGAGGTGGAGCTTTCTTT,CAISEPGGGGAFF
.,TRBD1,TRBJ2-7,TRBV25-1,TGTGCCAGCAGTGCCCCTAAGGGGACAGAGCGCTCCTACGAGCAGTACTTC,CASSAPKGTERSYEQYF
.,.,TRBJ1-2,TRBV29-1,TGCAGCGTTGTAGAGGGATCAGCGGGCTATGGCTACACCTTC,CSVVEGSAGYGYTF
.,.,TRBJ2-5,TRBV15,TGTGCCACCAGCAGGCGTACAGGACGAGAGACCCAGTACTTC,CATSRRTGRETQYF
.,.,TRBJ2-2,TRBV27,TGTGCCAGCTATGGGAAGGGGCAACTCGGGGGCGGGGAGCTGTTTTTT,CASYGKGQLGGGELFF
.,TRBD1,TRBJ1-2,TRBV30,TGTGCCTGGACCGGGACAGGGGGGAGCTACACCTTC,CAWTGTGGSYTF
.,TRBD1,TRBJ2-3,TRBV14,TGTGCCAGCAGCCGGTACAGGGGGGATACGCAGTATTTT,CASSRYRGDTQYF
.,.,TRBJ2-5,TRBV6-5,TGTGCCAGCAGTTACTCGGGGAGCCTTCAAGAGACCCAGTACTTC,CASSYSGSLQETQYF
.,.,TRBJ1-1,TRBV6-5,TGTGCCAGCAGACCCGACAGTTACACTGAAGCTTTCTTT,CASRPDSYTEAFF
.,.,TRBJ2-7,TRBV29-1,TGCAGCTTCTCTTCAGGGTCCCGCGAGCAGTACTTC,CSFSSGSREQYF
few,TRBD1,TRBJ1-1,TRBV16,TGTGCCAGCAGCCTGCAGAACAGGGGCACTGAAGCTTTCTTT,CASSLQNRGTEAFF
.,.,TRBJ1-5,TRBV20-1,TGCAGTGCTCTTAATCAGCCCCAGCATTTT,CSALNQPQHF
.,.,TRBJ1-1,TRBV21-1,TGTGCCAGCATCCCCTCAGAAGGGGACACTGAAGCTTTCTTT,CASIPSEGDTEAFF
few,TRBD1,TRBJ1-1,TRBV7-3,TGTGCCAGCAGCCCTACAGGGGTCCGAGAAGCTTTCTTT,CASSPTGVREAFF
.,.,TRBJ1-3,TRBV3-1/TRBV3-2,TGTGCCAGCAGCCAATCAGGGTCCGGAAACACCATATATTTT,CASSQSGSGNTIYF
.,.,TRBJ2-3,TRBV18,TGTGCCAGCTCACCACCGGAGCGGAGCACAGATACGCAGTATTTT,CASSPPERSTDTQYF
.,TRBD1,TRBJ1-5,TRBV28,TGTGCCAGCAGGCCCACAGGGGTAGTAAAGCCCCAGCATTTT,CASRPTGVVKPQHF
.,TRBD1,TRBJ1-2,TRBV18,TGTGCCAGCTCACCAGACAGGGCCTATGGCTACACCTTC,CASSPDRAYGYTF
.,TRBD1,TRBJ2-2,TRBV27,TGTGCCAGCAGTTTATCCTCCGGGACAGGGGCCCACCGGGAGCTGTTTTTT,CASSLSSGTGAHRELFF
once,.,TRBJ2-1,TRBV21-1,TGTGCCAGCAGCAAAGGTTCTTTACGCAGCAAAGCCTATCCCACAGGGGGCTTTGGCAATGAGCAGTTCTTC,CASSKGSLRSKAYPTGGFGNEQFF
once,TRBD1,TRBJ1-1,TRBV5-1,TGCGCCAGCAGCTTGGTCGCGACAGGGTCCCGTGAAGCTTTCTTT,CASSLVATGSREAFF
.,TRBD1,TRBJ1-3,TRBV12-5,TGTGCTAGTGGTTTGGGGACAGGGCCTGGAAACACCATATATTTT,CASGLGTGPGNTIYF
once,.,TRBJ2-5,TRBV11-2,TGTGCCAGCAGCTTATCCTCCGGGAGAGTGGAGACCCAGTACTTC,CASSLSSGRVETQYF
few,TRBD2,TRBJ2-7,TRBV5-4,TGTGCCAGCAGGCCGGGACTACCAGCCTACGAGCAGTACTTC,CASRPGLPAYEQYF
.,.,TRBJ2-2,TRBV7-6,TGTGCCAGCAGCGGTTTGAGTGCCGGGGAGCTGTTTTTT,CASSGLSAGELFF
.,TRBD1,TRBJ1-5,TRBV4-1,TGCGCCAGCAGCCGCACGGACAGGGCTTTGTATAGCAATCAGCCCCAGCATTTT,CASSRTDRALYSNQPQHF
few,.,TRBJ1-1,TRBV18,TGTGCCAGCTCACCAGGACACGCCAACACTGAAGCTTTCTTT,CASSPGHANTEAFF
.,.,TRBJ2-1,TRBV5-6,TGTGCCAGCAGCTCGACGGGGTCCACGAGCTCCTACAATGAGCAGTTCTTC,CASSSTGSTSSYNEQFF
many,.,TRBJ1-1,TRBV4-1,TGCGCCAGCAGCCAAGCTATGAACACTGAAGCTTTCTTT,CASSQAMNTEAFF
once,.,TRBJ1-2,TRBV6-1,TGTGCCAGCAGTGAAGCGCACAGGAACTATGGCTACACCTTC,CASSEAHRNYGYTF
.,TRBD1,TRBJ2-2,TRBV19,TGTGCCAGTAGTGCGCGGACAGGTCGCACCGGGGAGCTGTTTTTT,CASSARTGRTGELFF
.,.,TRBJ2-7,TRBV10-3,TGTGCCATAGCGACCGACCGTGAGCAGTACTTC,CAIATDREQYF
.,TRBD1,TRBJ2-6,TRBV30,TGTGCCTGGAGTTCTAGAACAGGGGGGACTGGGGCCAACGTCCTGACTTTC,CAWSSRTGGTGANVLTF
.,.,TRBJ1-2,TRBV7-2,TGTGCCAGCAACCTACCGGGGGGCGCAGAGGAAAACTATGGCTACACCTTC,CASNLPGGAEENYGYTF